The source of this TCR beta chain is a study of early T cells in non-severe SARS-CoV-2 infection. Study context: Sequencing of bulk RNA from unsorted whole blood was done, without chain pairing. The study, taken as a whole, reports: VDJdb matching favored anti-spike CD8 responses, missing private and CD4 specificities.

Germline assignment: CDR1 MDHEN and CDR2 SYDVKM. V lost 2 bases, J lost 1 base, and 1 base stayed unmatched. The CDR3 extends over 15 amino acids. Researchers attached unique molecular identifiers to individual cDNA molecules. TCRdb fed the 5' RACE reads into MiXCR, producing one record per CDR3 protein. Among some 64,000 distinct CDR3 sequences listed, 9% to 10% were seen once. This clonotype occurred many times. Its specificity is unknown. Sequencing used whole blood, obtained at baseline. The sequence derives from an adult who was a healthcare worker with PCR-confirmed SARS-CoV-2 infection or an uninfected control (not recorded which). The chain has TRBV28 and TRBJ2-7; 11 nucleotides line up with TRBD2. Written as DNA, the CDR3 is TGTGCCAGCAGTTTAGGGACTAGCGGTTCCTACGAGCAGTACTTC. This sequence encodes CASSLGTSGSYEQYF.